The 18 T cell receptor beta chains below come from one sample, sequenced in a study of blood T cell repertoires in COVID-19. The repertoire was sequenced with immunoSEQ multiplex PCR; TCRdb's copy has only in-frame clones and lacks some. Of some 76,000 clones in the sample, 80% to 90% were seen once. Sequencing was performed on peripheral blood. These receptors all stem from an elderly man in a cohort sampled during active COVID-19.

For the CDR3, the DNA is TGCAGCGTTTTGACAGGCGTCACAGATACGCAGTATTTT. Its protein product is CSVLTGVTDTQYF. The chain couples TRBV29-1 to TRBJ2-3; a weak D match, TRBD1 (6 bases). The germline gives CDR1 SQVTM, CDR2 ANQGSEA. The CDR3 extends over 13 amino acids. Trimming removed 5 bases at V and 2 bases at J, with 11 bases between.

This rearrangement joins TRBV5-6 to TRBJ2-1; D gene uncertain. CDR3 length: 15 residues. The germline V gene has CDR1 SGHDT and CDR2 YYEEEE. V dropped 1 base and J dropped 4 bases, with 12 bases sitting between them. Here the CDR3 reads CASSLYSGTYNEQFF. CDR3 nucleotide sequence: TGTGCCAGCAGCTTGTATTCAGGAACTTACAATGAGCAGTTCTTC.

This CDR3 reads CASSLFPGRVAGEETQYF. The CDR3 DNA reads as TGTGCCAGCAGCTTATTTCCGGGGCGCGTGGCGGGGGAAGAGACCCAGTACTTC. This sequence joins TRBV7-3 and TRBJ2-5, with TRBD2 matching 7 bases. The CDR3 is 18 residues long. Germline V gives CDR1 SGHTA, CDR2 FQGTGA. V lost 2 bases, J lost 3 bases, and 15 bases stayed unmatched.

The rearrangement links TRBV6-6 to TRBJ1-1; 7 nucleotides line up with TRBD1. The germline V gene has CDR1 MNHNY and CDR2 SVGAGI (reference sequence). V trimming: 4 bases; J trimming: 1 base; junction bases outside the gene matches: 0. The CDR3 extends over 13 amino acids. CDR3 protein: CASSWTGNTEAFF. For the CDR3, the DNA is TGTGCCAGCAGTTGGACAGGGAACACTGAAGCTTTCTTT.

The chain carries TRBV5-6 and TRBJ1-1, with D unclear. V was cut by 4 bases and J by 1 base, with 23 bases left in between. Germline CDR1 SGHDT, CDR2 YYEEEE. The CDR3 has 18 amino acids. The CDR3 nucleotides read TGTGCCAGCAGCCCTCCTTGGGCCGATCGTGTTAGGAACACTGAAGCTTTCTTT. It encodes CASSPPWADRVRNTEAFF.

The chain combines TRBV24-1 with TRBJ2-3, with 8 bases matching TRBD2. The CDR3 loop spans 15 amino acids. CDR1 and CDR2 from the germline V gene are KGHDR and SFDVKD. With V trimmed by 5 bases and J by 2 bases, 5 bases remained unmatched. CDR3 DNA sequence: TGTGCCACCAGTGCCCGGCGGGGGGACACAGATACGCAGTATTTT. Amino acid sequence: CATSARRGDTDTQYF.

This chain joins TRBV6-5 and TRBJ1-4; 9 bases line up with TRBD1. Germline V gene sequence: CDR1 MNHEY, CDR2 SVGAGI. V dropped 2 bases and J dropped 8; count of bases not matched to a gene: 6. The length of the CDR3 is 15 residues. The CDR3 spells CASSYLQGAGEKLFF. The CDR3 DNA follows: TGTGCCAGCAGTTACCTACAGGGGGCTGGGGAAAAACTGTTTTTT.

This chain uses TRBV3-1 (or the pseudogene TRBV3-2) with TRBJ1-1; TRBD1 is a possible D gene (5 bases). The CDR3 is made up of 15 amino acids. Germline CDR1 LGHDT, CDR2 YNNKEL (reference sequence). V gave up 1 base and J gave up 6 bases, with 15 bases separating them. Here the CDR3 reads CASSQAAGLSAEAFF. CDR3 bases: TGTGCCAGCAGCCAAGCCGCGGGACTTTCCGCTGAAGCTTTCTTT.

The gene calls are TRBV19 and TRBJ1-1; D call uncertain. The CDR3 is 12 residues long. Germline-derived CDR1 and CDR2 are LNHDA and SQIVND (reference sequence). V was cut by 5 bases and J by 10 bases, with 14 bases left in between. The CDR3 DNA is TGTGCCAGTAGTCCTCCCGGAGGGTTAGCTTTCTTT. It yields the protein CASSPPGGLAFF.

Here the CDR3 DNA reads TGTGCCAGCAGCTTGTGGGACAGGGGGCTGAACACTGAAGCTTTCTTT. Amino acids: CASSLWDRGLNTEAFF. This rearrangement joins TRBV5-6 to TRBJ1-1, with 12 bases aligning to TRBD1. The CDR3 runs to 16 residues. Germline V gene lookup returns CDR1 SGHDT and CDR2 YYEEEE. Trimming took 1 base from V and 0 from J; bases not matched to a gene: 1. Looking up the rest from reference TRBV5-6 and TRBJ1-1 gives the full variable domain: DAGVTQSPTHLIKTRGQQVTLRCSPKSGHDTVSWYQQALGQGPQFIFQYYEEEERQRGNFPDRFSGHQFPNYSSELNVNALLLGDSALYLCASSLWDRGLNTEAFFGQGTRLTVV.

V usage is TRBV9 and J usage is TRBJ1-2; 11 positions agree with TRBD1. The CDR3 extends over 15 amino acids. Germline CDR1 is SGDLS and CDR2 is YYNGEE. Germline trimming cut 4 bases from V and 7 bases from J; bases unmatched to any gene: 9. The CDR3 loop reads CASSPRTGGASGYTF. CDR3 sequence (DNA): TGTGCCAGCAGCCCAAGGACAGGGGGCGCTTCTGGCTACACCTTC.

The gene calls are TRBV20-1 and TRBJ1-6, with D possibly being TRBD1 (6 bases). The V and J ends lost 3 bases and 0 bases respectively, with 12 bases between them. The CDR3 length is 16 residues. CDR1 and CDR2 from the germline V gene are DFQATT and SNEGSKA (reference sequence). CDR3: CSASLDRSSYNSPLHF. In DNA, the CDR3 is TGCAGTGCTAGTCTTGACAGGAGCTCCTATAATTCACCCCTCCACTTT.

The rearrangement joins TRBV29-1 to TRBJ2-1, with D tentatively TRBD2 (5 bases). This CDR3 is built from 12 residues. Germline V CDR1 and CDR2: SQVTM, ANQGSEA. V was pared by 8 bases and J by 5 bases, with 13 bases between. CDR3 protein: CSLGDYDNEQFF. CDR3 DNA: TGCAGCCTCGGGGATTATGACAATGAGCAGTTCTTC.

The gene calls are TRBV5-1 and TRBJ1-3; TRBD1 might be the D (6 bases). V was pared by 0 bases and J by 3 bases, with 10 bases between. The CDR3 length is 15 residues. The germline gives CDR1 SGHRS, CDR2 YFSETQ. This CDR3 reads CASSLGGQIGNTIYF. CDR3 in DNA: TGCGCCAGCAGCTTGGGTGGACAGATTGGAAACACCATATATTTT.

The chain recombines TRBV12-3 or TRBV12-4 with TRBJ2-1; 7 bases are shared with TRBD2. V dropped 7 bases and J dropped 9; count of bases not matched to a gene: 9. The CDR3 totals 13 residues. The CDR3 DNA reads as TGTGCCAGCACCGGGGGGAAGGGGACTGAGCAGTTCTTC. This encodes CASTGGKGTEQFF.

This sequence joins TRBV7-2 and TRBJ2-1, with TRBD1 identical over 8 bases. The CDR3 covers 13 residues. Trimming cost V 8 bases and J 6 bases; bases outside gene matches: 6. Germline values: CDR1 SGHTA, CDR2 FQGNSA. The DNA for the CDR3 is TGTGCCAGCGGCACTACAGGGGGCAATGAGCAGTTCTTC. It yields the protein CASGTTGGNEQFF.

The chain carries TRBV15 and TRBJ2-6, with D hard to call. This CDR3 comprises 16 residues. The V end was cut by 0 bases, the J end by 0 bases, with 6 bases between. CDR1 LNHNV and CDR2 YYDKDF come from the germline V gene (reference sequence). The CDR3 DNA reads TGTGCCACCAGCAGAGAGGTGAGCTCTGGGGCCAACGTCCTGACTTTC. Encoded protein: CATSREVSSGANVLTF.

V usage is TRBV27 and J usage is TRBJ1-6, with a possible D match to TRBD1 (6 bases). Between the trimmed V and J ends, which lost 4 bases and 10 bases, there was a span of 17 bases. In germline, CDR1 is MNHEY, CDR2 SMNVEV (reference sequence). This CDR3 has 15 residues. CDR3 residues: CASSYGGRGPSPLHF. CDR3 coding DNA: TGTGCCAGCAGTTACGGCGGCAGGGGTCCCTCACCCCTCCACTTT.